Listed here is a single TCR beta chain. This sample is drawn from a study of Ad26.COV2.S vaccination and SARS-CoV-2 variants. The CDR3 contains 15 residues. Per germline, CDR1 SEHNR and CDR2 FQNEAQ (reference sequence). J gave up 4 bases and V 3 bases, and 9 bases lay outside the gene matches. The method was immunoSEQ multiplex PCR; TCRdb's version includes in-frame clones alone and lacks a portion of them. In the table there are roughly 500,000 clones, approximately 89% of which are singletons. Treatment reported: some 20 received Ad26.COV2.S at low or high dose, single or two shots; about 5 received placebo; per-sample allocation not given. The samples were gathered on day 63 after the first injection of vaccine or placebo.

The receptor was isolated from a person aged 18 to 65 who received the Ad26.COV2.S COVID-19 vaccine or a placebo. V and J are TRBV7-9 and TRBJ2-7; 7 positions match TRBD2. The specimen was peripheral blood, collected in a trial of Ad26.COV2.S vaccine versus placebo. The CDR3 DNA is TGTGCCAGCAGCTTGATAGGGGACTACCCATACGAGCAGTACTTC. Its translation: CASSLIGDYPYEQYF.